This T cell receptor (beta chain) was observed in a study of blood T cells in healthy people across ages. On this clonotype itself: One junction end does not reproduce the germline sequence, and a read error may be involved.

This CDR3 comprises 19 residues. Per the germline V gene, CDR1 is SEHNR and CDR2 is FQNEAQ (reference sequence). Next came a second PCR, run for about 7 to 12 cycles, which used a sample-barcoded 5' primer along with a J-beta primer mix. MiXCR, run by TCRdb on the 5' RACE reads, gives a single entry per CDR3 protein. The sample has about 1,600,000 distinct CDR3 sequences, approximately 40% seen once. Sequences were obtained from blood. This chain connects TRBV7-9 to TRBJ2-3, with 10 bases lining up with TRBD2. The clonotype was recovered from a woman aged 18-30 years in good health. CDR3 nucleotides: TGTGCCAGCAGCTCCTTGGGGCCCCGACTAGCGGGTAGCACAGATGCGCAGTATTTT. Amino acids: CASSSLGPRLAGSTDAQYF.